A single TCR beta chain is shown here with its context. The antigen remains unidentified. J was trimmed by 0 bases and V by 6 bases; bases with no gene match: 7. Germline V gives CDR1 SQVTM, CDR2 ANQGSEA. CDR3 length equals 14 residues. Sequenced material consisted of expressed TCRB transcripts (all of the isolated RNA was reverse transcribed). The protocol was immunoSEQ multiplex PCR, while the TCRdb copy is restricted to in-frame clones and leaves out a portion. Of 200,000 to 300,000 clones listed, 20% are singletons. Via CD45RO/CCR7/CD25/CD127/CD95/CD27, cells of the CD4+ naive, central memory, regulatory and stem cell-like memory subsets were sorted. This sample was taken from a study of beta chain features in type 1 diabetes. Study as a whole: Summed over all samples, the examined sorted cells came to 85 million to 140 million.

Study-level results: High TCR expression in some cells could lead to their over-representation in cDNA sequencing. Shortening that was moderate but significant affected the TCRB CDR3s of Type 1 diabetes patients in all four CD4+ subsets. A greater similarity of naive, central memory and Treg TCRB repertoires was seen among patients than among healthy donors.

Sequences were obtained from naive CD4+ T cells from blood. This TCR was sampled from a middle-aged woman with type 1 diabetes. This chain connects TRBV29-1 to TRBJ2-7; 8 bases match TRBD2. The CDR3 DNA reads TGCAGCGTCGATAGCGGGACGTCCTCCTACGAGCAGTACTTC. It specifies CSVDSGTSSYEQYF.